This is a list of T cell receptor beta chains from one sample in a study of technical replicates of blood from a handful of donors. This table comes from immunoSEQ multiplex PCR, and its TCRdb copy is limited to in-frame clones, with some not included. The sample yields about 83,000 clones, around 96% seen once. Sequencing was performed on T cells isolated from PBMCs. These receptors originate from a human donor in good health. Each CDR3 is given with its conserved first and last residue. D genes are given only for firm matches. Rows give clone size only sometimes, using once, few, many, or a class for an expanded clone.

length,size,D,V,J,CDR3,DNA
11,.,.,TRBV19,TRBJ2-1,CASKGAAEQFF,TGTGCCAGTAAGGGAGCTGCTGAGCAGTTCTTC
15,.,TRBD2,TRBV2,TRBJ2-6,CASTLAGTGANVLTF,TGTGCCAGCACTCTAGCGGGAACTGGGGCCAACGTCCTGACTTTC
15,.,.,TRBV7-2,TRBJ2-3,CASSLSLTGTDTQYF,TGTGCCAGCAGCTTAAGTTTAACTGGCACAGATACGCAGTATTTT
13,.,TRBD1,TRBV11-2,TRBJ2-1,CASGKTGSYEQFF,TGTGCCAGCGGGAAGACAGGGAGCTATGAGCAGTTCTTC
15,.,TRBD2,TRBV19,TRBJ2-1,CASSMGGVGSGLSFF,TGTGCCAGTAGTATGGGGGGGGTCGGTAGCGGCCTATCGTTCTTC
15,.,TRBD1,TRBV7-8,TRBJ1-5,CASSLGDREVQPQHF,TGTGCCAGCAGCTTGGGGGACAGGGAAGTTCAGCCCCAGCATTTT
15,.,TRBD1,TRBV4-1,TRBJ1-1,CASSHGQGSSGEAFF,TGCGCCAGCAGCCACGGACAGGGCTCATCGGGAGAAGCTTTCTTT
15,.,.,TRBV5-6,TRBJ2-1,CASSLVVTVYNEQFF,TGTGCCAGCAGCTTAGTAGTAACTGTCTACAATGAGCAGTTCTTC
14,once,.,TRBV15,TRBJ1-2,CATSRGPGKGGYTF,TGTGCCACCAGCAGAGGGCCGGGGAAAGGAGGCTACACCTTC
17,.,TRBD1,TRBV28,TRBJ2-4,CASSSRQGAIAKNIQYF,TGTGCCAGCAGTTCACGACAGGGGGCAATAGCCAAAAACATTCAGTACTTC
15,.,.,TRBV5-1,TRBJ1-5,CASSPTAGGNQPQHF,TGCGCCAGCAGCCCTACCGCAGGTGGCAATCAGCCCCAGCATTTT
13,.,TRBD1,TRBV7-3,TRBJ1-1,CASSWDRDTEAFF,TGTGCCAGCAGCTGGGACAGGGACACTGAAGCTTTCTTT
13,.,TRBD1,TRBV30,TRBJ1-2,CACGQGVHYGYTF,TGTGCCTGCGGACAGGGAGTGCACTATGGCTACACCTTC
11,.,.,TRBV19,TRBJ1-2,CASRQVDGYTF,TGTGCCAGCCGACAGGTCGATGGCTACACCTTC
15,.,.,TRBV2,TRBJ2-1,CASRGGGDRNNEQFF,TGTGCCAGCAGGGGCGGTGGAGACAGGAACAATGAGCAGTTCTTC
15,.,TRBD1,TRBV5-1,TRBJ2-4,CASSLELTGVNIQYF,TGCGCCAGCAGCTTGGAGCTAACAGGGGTAAACATTCAGTACTTC
13,.,TRBD1,TRBV5-1,TRBJ1-5,CASSRDREQPQHF,TGCGCCAGCAGCCGGGACAGGGAGCAGCCCCAGCATTTT